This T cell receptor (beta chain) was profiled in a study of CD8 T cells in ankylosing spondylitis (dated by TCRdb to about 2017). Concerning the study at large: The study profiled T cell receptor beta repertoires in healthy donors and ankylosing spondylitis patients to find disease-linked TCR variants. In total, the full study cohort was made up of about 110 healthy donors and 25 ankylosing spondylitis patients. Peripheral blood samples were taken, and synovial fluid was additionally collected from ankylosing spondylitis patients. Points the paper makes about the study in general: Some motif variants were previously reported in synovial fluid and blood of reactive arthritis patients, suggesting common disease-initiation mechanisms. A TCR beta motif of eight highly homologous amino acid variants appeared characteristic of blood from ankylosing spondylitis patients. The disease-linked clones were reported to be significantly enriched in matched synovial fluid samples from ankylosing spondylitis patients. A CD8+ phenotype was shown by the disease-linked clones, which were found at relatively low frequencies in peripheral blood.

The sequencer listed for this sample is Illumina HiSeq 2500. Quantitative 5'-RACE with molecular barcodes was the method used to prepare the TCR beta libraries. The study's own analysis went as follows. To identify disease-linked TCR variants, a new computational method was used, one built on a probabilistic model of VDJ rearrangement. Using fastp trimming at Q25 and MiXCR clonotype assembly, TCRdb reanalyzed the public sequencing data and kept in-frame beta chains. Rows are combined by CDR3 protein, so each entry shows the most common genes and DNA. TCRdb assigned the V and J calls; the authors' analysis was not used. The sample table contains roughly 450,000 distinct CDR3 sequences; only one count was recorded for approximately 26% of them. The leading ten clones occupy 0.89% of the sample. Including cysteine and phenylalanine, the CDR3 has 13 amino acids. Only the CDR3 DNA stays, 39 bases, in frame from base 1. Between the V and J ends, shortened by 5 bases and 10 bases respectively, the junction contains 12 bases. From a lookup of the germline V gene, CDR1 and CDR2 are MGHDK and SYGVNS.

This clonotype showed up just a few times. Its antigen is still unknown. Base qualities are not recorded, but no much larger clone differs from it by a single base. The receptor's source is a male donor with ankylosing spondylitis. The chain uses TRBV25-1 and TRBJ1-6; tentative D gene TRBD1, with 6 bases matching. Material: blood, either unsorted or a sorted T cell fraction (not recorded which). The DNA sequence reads TGTGCCAGCAGTCCCGGGGGCGGGTCACCCCTCCACTTT. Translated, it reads CASSPGGGSPLHF. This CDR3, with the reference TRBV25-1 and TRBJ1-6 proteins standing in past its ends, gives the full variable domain EADIYQTPRYLVIGTGKKITLECSQTMGHDKMYWYQQDPGMELHLIHYSYGVNSTEKGDLSSESTVSRIRTEHFPLTLESARPSHTSQYLCASSPGGGSPLHFGNGTRLTVT.